The 2 T cell receptor beta chains reported below all come from one sample, sequenced in a study of blood T cell repertoires in COVID-19. Profiled with immunoSEQ multiplex PCR; TCRdb holds only in-frame clones, not every one. This sample has a few hundred thousand clones, with around 85% found just once. Sequenced input: peripheral blood. The source of these receptors is a human donor with COVID-19, enrolled during active disease. The donor label of this sample is uncertain.

V and J are TRBV18 and TRBJ2-1, with 10 nucleotides matching TRBD2. The CDR3 consists of 16 residues. Looked up from germline, CDR1 is KGHSH and CDR2 is LQKENI. V lost 5 bases and J lost 0; bases outside the gene matches: 4. The CDR3 coding sequence is TGTGCCAGCTCATCTAGCGGGAGAGACTCCTACAATGAGCAGTTCTTC. This translates into CASSSSGRDSYNEQFF.

The chain links TRBV24-1 to TRBJ1-2, with 7 bases fitting TRBD1. Germline-derived CDR1 and CDR2 are KGHDR and SFDVKD. The CDR3 is made up of 13 amino acids. The ends lost 9 bases at V and 4 bases at J; junction bases unmatched: 7. The DNA for the CDR3 is TGTGCCACCCGGGACAGCGTCTTCTATGGCTACACCTTC. It specifies CATRDSVFYGYTF.